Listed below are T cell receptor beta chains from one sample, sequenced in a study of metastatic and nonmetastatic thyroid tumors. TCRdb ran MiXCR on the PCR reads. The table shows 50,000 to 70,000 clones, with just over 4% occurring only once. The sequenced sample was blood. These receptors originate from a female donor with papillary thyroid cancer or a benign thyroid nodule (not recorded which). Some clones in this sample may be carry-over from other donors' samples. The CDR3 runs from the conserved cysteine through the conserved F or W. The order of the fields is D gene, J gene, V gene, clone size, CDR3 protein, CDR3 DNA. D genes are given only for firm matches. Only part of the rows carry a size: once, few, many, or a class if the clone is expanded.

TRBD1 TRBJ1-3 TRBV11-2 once CASSFDPTGIGNTIYF TGTGCCAGCAGCTTTGACCCGACAGGGATCGGAAACACCATATATTTT
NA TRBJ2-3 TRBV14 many CASSQVPSTQYF TGTGCCAGCAGCCAAGTGCCTTCAACGCAGTATTTT
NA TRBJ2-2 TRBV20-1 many CSAKGGVANTGELFF TGCAGTGCTAAGGGGGGGGTAGCTAACACCGGGGAGCTGTTTTTT
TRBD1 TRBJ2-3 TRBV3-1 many CASSHQGARSDTQYF TGTGCCAGCAGCCATCAGGGGGCGAGGTCCGATACGCAGTATTTT
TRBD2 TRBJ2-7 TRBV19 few CASSVGLAVHSYEQYF TGTGCCAGTAGTGTTGGACTAGCGGTGCACAGCTACGAGCAGTACTTC
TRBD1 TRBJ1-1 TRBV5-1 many CASSLLTGTLGEAFF TGCGCCAGCAGCTTGTTGACAGGGACACTGGGTGAAGCTTTCTTT
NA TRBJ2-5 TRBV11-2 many CASSSLGGQGAEETQYF TGTGCCAGCAGCTCCTTGGGAGGGCAGGGGGCCGAAGAGACCCAGTACTTC
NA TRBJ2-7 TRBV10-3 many CATASRSREQYF TGTGCCACAGCTTCGAGGTCTCGAGAGCAGTACTTC
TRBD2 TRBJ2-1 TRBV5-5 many CASSLGLASGSEFF TGTGCCAGCAGCTTGGGACTAGCGAGTGGGTCGGAGTTCTTC
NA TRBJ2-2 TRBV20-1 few CSARGAQTFLNTGELFF TGCAGTGCTAGAGGGGCGCAGACCTTTCTGAACACCGGGGAGCTGTTTTTT
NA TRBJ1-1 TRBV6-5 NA CASSYQVGYTEAFF TGTGCCAGCAGTTACCAGGTTGGGTACACTGAAGCTTTCTTT
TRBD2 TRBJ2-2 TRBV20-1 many CSARTGLAATGTGELFF TGCAGTGCTAGGACCGGACTAGCGGCGACAGGCACCGGGGAGCTGTTTTTT
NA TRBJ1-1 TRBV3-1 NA CASSPQVGAGITEAFF TGTGCCAGCAGCCCACAGGTTGGCGCGGGTATCACTGAAGCTTTCTTT
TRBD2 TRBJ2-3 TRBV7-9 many CASSLEGLAGGDTQYF TGTGCCAGCAGCTTAGAGGGGCTAGCGGGAGGTGATACGCAGTATTTT
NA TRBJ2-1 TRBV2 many CASSELGQYSYNEQFF TGTGCCAGCAGTGAGCTAGGACAGTACTCCTACAATGAGCAGTTCTTC
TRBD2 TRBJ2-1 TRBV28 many CASRSGLGTYSYNEQFF TGTGCCAGCAGGTCGGGACTAGGTACCTACTCCTACAATGAGCAGTTCTTC
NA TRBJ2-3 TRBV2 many CASSEAKLNFLSDTQYF TGTGCCAGCAGTGAAGCAAAACTAAATTTCCTTTCGGATACGCAGTATTTT
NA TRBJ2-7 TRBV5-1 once CASSIYTSVRGEQYF TGCGCCAGCAGCATCTACACGAGCGTGAGAGGCGAGCAGTACTTC
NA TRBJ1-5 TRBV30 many CAWSADQMGQPQHF TGTGCCTGGAGTGCGGACCAGATGGGTCAGCCCCAGCATTTT
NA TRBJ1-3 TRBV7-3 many CASSLTGAWSNTIYF TGTGCCAGCAGCTTAACGGGGGCCTGGAGTAACACCATATATTTT
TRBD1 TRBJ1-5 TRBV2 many CASNWDRGNQPQHF TGTGCCAGCAACTGGGACAGGGGAAATCAGCCCCAGCATTTT
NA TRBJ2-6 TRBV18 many CASSPYRQANSGANVLTF TGTGCCAGCTCACCATACCGACAGGCGAACTCTGGGGCCAACGTCCTGACTTTC